This T cell receptor beta chain was captured in a study of cytomegalovirus exposure and HLA in healthy donors. Study findings and constraints: It was taken for granted in presence/absence analyses that sequencing depth across donors was roughly uniform.

Primers for the PCR totalled 60 Vbeta and 13 Jbeta. Libraries were prepared by immunoSEQ multiplex PCR; TCRdb keeps only in-frame clonotypes and omits some of them. The sample carries 150,000 to 200,000 clones, 75% to 85% recorded once. Points on this clone: Its antigen is unknown.

The source of this sequence is a woman aged 18-35 years in good health and CMV-seropositive. The sample was PBMCs.

The CDR3: CASSAGQGAWGYTF. The CDR3 coding sequence is TGTGCCAGCAGCGCGGGACAGGGGGCGTGGGGCTACACCTTC. The rearrangement uses TRBV9 and TRBJ1-2, with 12 bases lining up with TRBD1. Germline CDR1 SGDLS, CDR2 YYNGEE. The CDR3 spans 14 residues. Trimming cost V 3 bases and J 8 bases; bases outside gene matches: 5. Full variable domain (outside the CDR3, taken from reference TRBV9 and TRBJ1-2): DSGVTQTPKHLITATGQRVTLRCSPRSGDLSVYWYQQSLDQGLQFLIQYYNGEERAKGNILERFSAQQFPDLHSELNLSSLELGDSALYFCASSAGQGAWGYTFGSGTRLTVV.